This is a list of T cell receptor beta chains from one sample in a study of CD8+ T cells in alopecia areata. TCRdb's copy holds only in-frame clones and misses some; the assay was immunoSEQ multiplex PCR. The sample has about 170,000 clones, less than 80% seen once; the top ten hold roughly 10%. Sequencing was performed on CD8+ T cells sorted from blood, taken at week 0. The receptors originated from a human donor with alopecia areata. Both conserved end residues are part of each CDR3. A D gene is named only where the DNA matches it firmly. The size of a clone is reported for some rows only, either as once, few or many, or as a class for expanded clones.

size: .
D: .
length: 16
V: TRBV19
J: TRBJ2-3
DNA: TGTGCCAGTAGTATAAGTCTGGGGGCCATCACAGATACGCAGTATTTT
CDR3: CASSISLGAITDTQYF

size: few
D: .
length: 16
V: TRBV7-9
J: TRBJ2-6
DNA: TGTGCCAGCAGCTTTGAGACTGGTTCTGGGGCCAACGTCCTGACTTTC
CDR3: CASSFETGSGANVLTF

size: .
D: TRBD2
length: 13
V: TRBV29-1
J: TRBJ2-7
DNA: TGCAGCGTCGTTCGGACTAGCGGCTACGAGCAGTACTTC
CDR3: CSVVRTSGYEQYF

size: once
D: .
length: 13
V: TRBV2
J: TRBJ1-1
DNA: TGTGCCAGCAGTGAGGATATGAACACTGAAGCTTTCTTT
CDR3: CASSEDMNTEAFF

size: .
D: TRBD2
length: 16
V: TRBV5-1
J: TRBJ2-5
DNA: TGCGCCAGCAGCTTGGCCAGGACTAGCATCTCGGAGACCCAGTACTTC
CDR3: CASSLARTSISETQYF

size: .
D: .
length: 14
V: TRBV15
J: TRBJ2-1
DNA: TGTGCCACCAGCAAGAAGGGACTCTACAATGAGCAGTTCTTC
CDR3: CATSKKGLYNEQFF

size: .
D: .
length: 14
V: TRBV11-2
J: TRBJ2-1
DNA: TGTGCCAGCAGCTTAGGGGGATACTACAATGAGCAGTTCTTC
CDR3: CASSLGGYYNEQFF

size: .
D: .
length: 14
V: TRBV9
J: TRBJ1-5
DNA: TGTGCCAGCAGCGAGGGTCCGGGTCACCAGCCCCAGCATTTT
CDR3: CASSEGPGHQPQHF

size: few
D: .
length: 14
V: TRBV19
J: TRBJ2-2
DNA: TGTGCCAGTAAGACCGGGACCCCCCGCGGGGAGCTGTTTTTT
CDR3: CASKTGTPRGELFF

size: .
D: TRBD1
length: 16
V: TRBV29-1
J: TRBJ1-2
DNA: TGCAGCGCCGTAGGAGGGACAGGGGATCCCAACTATGGCTACACCTTC
CDR3: CSAVGGTGDPNYGYTF

size: few
D: .
length: 15
V: TRBV6-4
J: TRBJ2-2
DNA: TGTGCCAGCAGTGACACAGCTACGAACACCGGGGAGCTGTTTTTT
CDR3: CASSDTATNTGELFF

size: few
D: .
length: 17
V: TRBV15
J: TRBJ1-5
DNA: TGTGCCACCAGCAGAGATCGTTTTGCCGGGGCCGATCAGCCCCAGCATTTT
CDR3: CATSRDRFAGADQPQHF

size: .
D: .
length: 15
V: TRBV10-3
J: TRBJ2-7
DNA: TGTGCCATCAGTGAGTCAACTAGTGAAGCCTACGAGCAGTACTTC
CDR3: CAISESTSEAYEQYF

size: .
D: .
length: 11
V: TRBV2
J: TRBJ1-2
DNA: TGTGCCAGACGGTCACCGTATGGCTACACCTTC
CDR3: CARRSPYGYTF

size: .
D: .
length: 14
V: TRBV5-6
J: TRBJ1-1
DNA: TGTGCCAGCAGCTTGGACGGGGCTCGCACTGAAGCTTTCTTT
CDR3: CASSLDGARTEAFF

size: .
D: .
length: 15
V: TRBV19
J: TRBJ2-7
DNA: TGTGCCAGTAGTACTGCAGGGGGGGGCTCCTACGAGCAGTACTTC
CDR3: CASSTAGGGSYEQYF

size: .
D: TRBD1
length: 17
V: TRBV2
J: TRBJ2-5
DNA: TGTGCCAGCAGTCCGGGACAGGGCCTGCCGGGCCAAGAGACCCAGTACTTC
CDR3: CASSPGQGLPGQETQYF

size: .
D: .
length: 14
V: TRBV7-8
J: TRBJ2-7
DNA: TGTGCCAGCAGCTCAAATTTGGGGTCCTACGAGCAGTACTTC
CDR3: CASSSNLGSYEQYF

size: .
D: TRBD1
length: 15
V: TRBV4-1
J: TRBJ1-5
DNA: TGCGCCAGCAGCCCCGGGACAGGGATCAATCAGCCCCAGCATTTT
CDR3: CASSPGTGINQPQHF

size: .
D: TRBD1
length: 19
V: TRBV13
J: TRBJ1-2
DNA: TGTGCCAGCAGCTTAGCCCCGGGACAGGGGATACTTCGGGACTATGGCTACACCTTC
CDR3: CASSLAPGQGILRDYGYTF

size: .
D: TRBD1
length: 14
V: TRBV30
J: TRBJ2-2
DNA: TGTGCCTGGAGCGCGGGACAGGGCAGCGGGGAGCTGTTTTTT
CDR3: CAWSAGQGSGELFF

size: .
D: .
length: 11
V: TRBV29-1
J: TRBJ2-7
DNA: TGCAGCGTCCGCCAGAGTTACGAGCAGTACTTC
CDR3: CSVRQSYEQYF

size: .
D: .
length: 13
V: TRBV27
J: TRBJ2-7
DNA: TGTGCCAGCAGTTTAACGGCATCCTACGAGCAGTACTTC
CDR3: CASSLTASYEQYF

size: few
D: .
length: 12
V: TRBV30
J: TRBJ2-5
DNA: TGTGCCTACCTAGGGCAAAAAGAGACCCAGTACTTC
CDR3: CAYLGQKETQYF

size: .
D: .
length: 15
V: TRBV6-1
J: TRBJ1-2
DNA: TGTGCCAGCAGGGGATTGAGGGCCACTAACTATGGCTACACCTTC
CDR3: CASRGLRATNYGYTF

size: few
D: TRBD1
length: 14
V: TRBV29-1
J: TRBJ2-7
DNA: TGCAGCGTTGAAGCCCCTCAAGGGGGCCGGGGGCAGTACTTC
CDR3: CSVEAPQGGRGQYF

size: .
D: TRBD2
length: 16
V: TRBV4-1
J: TRBJ2-1
DNA: TGCGCCAGCAGCCAGGAGCCTAGCGGGATCGACAATGAGCAGTTCTTC
CDR3: CASSQEPSGIDNEQFF

size: .
D: TRBD1
length: 14
V: TRBV29-1
J: TRBJ2-7
DNA: TGCAGCGTAGCTATGACAGGGGTTTACTACGAGCAGTACTTC
CDR3: CSVAMTGVYYEQYF

size: .
D: .
length: 16
V: TRBV2
J: TRBJ2-1
DNA: TGTGCCAGCTCGGACCCAAGGGGCCCCTCCTACAATGAGCAGTTCTTC
CDR3: CASSDPRGPSYNEQFF

size: .
D: .
length: 13
V: TRBV5-1
J: TRBJ1-6
DNA: TGCGCCAGCAGCTTACAGGAGAATTCACCCCTCCACTTT
CDR3: CASSLQENSPLHF

size: few
D: TRBD1
length: 16
V: TRBV7-9
J: TRBJ2-3
DNA: TGTGCCAGCAGCACGTGGGACAGGGGTAGCACAGATACGCAGTATTTT
CDR3: CASSTWDRGSTDTQYF

size: .
D: .
length: 16
V: TRBV7-6
J: TRBJ2-6
DNA: TGTGCCAGCAGCCGAAACCAGGGATCTGGGGCCAACGTCCTGACTTTC
CDR3: CASSRNQGSGANVLTF

size: .
D: .
length: 13
V: TRBV2
J: TRBJ2-5
DNA: TGTGCCAGCAGTGGGGAAGGACAAGAGACCCAGTACTTC
CDR3: CASSGEGQETQYF

size: .
D: .
length: 14
V: TRBV6-1
J: TRBJ2-3
DNA: TGTGCCAGCAGTGAATTGGGGGGCCCAGATACGCAGTATTTT
CDR3: CASSELGGPDTQYF

size: .
D: TRBD1
length: 18
V: TRBV4-1
J: TRBJ2-7
DNA: TGCGCCAGCAGCCAAGAGGGGGATCTTACAGGGGGCCTCTACGAGCAGTACTTC
CDR3: CASSQEGDLTGGLYEQYF